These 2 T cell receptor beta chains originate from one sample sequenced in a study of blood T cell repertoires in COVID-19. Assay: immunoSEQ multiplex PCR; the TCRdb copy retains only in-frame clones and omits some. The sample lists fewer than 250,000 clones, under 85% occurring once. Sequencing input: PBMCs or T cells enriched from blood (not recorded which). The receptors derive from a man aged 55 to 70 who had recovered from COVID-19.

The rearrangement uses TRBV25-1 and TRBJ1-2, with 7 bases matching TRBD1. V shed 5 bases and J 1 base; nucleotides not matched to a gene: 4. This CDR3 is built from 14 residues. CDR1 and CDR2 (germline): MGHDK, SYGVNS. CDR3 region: CASSISGGNYGYTF. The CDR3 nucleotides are TGTGCCAGCAGTATCTCAGGGGGTAACTATGGCTACACCTTC.

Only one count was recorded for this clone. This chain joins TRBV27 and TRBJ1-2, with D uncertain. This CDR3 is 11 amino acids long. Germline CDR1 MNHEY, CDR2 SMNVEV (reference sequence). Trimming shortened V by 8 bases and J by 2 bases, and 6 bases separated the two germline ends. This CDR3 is CASGVNYGYTF. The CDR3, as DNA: TGTGCCAGCGGAGTAAACTATGGCTACACCTTC.